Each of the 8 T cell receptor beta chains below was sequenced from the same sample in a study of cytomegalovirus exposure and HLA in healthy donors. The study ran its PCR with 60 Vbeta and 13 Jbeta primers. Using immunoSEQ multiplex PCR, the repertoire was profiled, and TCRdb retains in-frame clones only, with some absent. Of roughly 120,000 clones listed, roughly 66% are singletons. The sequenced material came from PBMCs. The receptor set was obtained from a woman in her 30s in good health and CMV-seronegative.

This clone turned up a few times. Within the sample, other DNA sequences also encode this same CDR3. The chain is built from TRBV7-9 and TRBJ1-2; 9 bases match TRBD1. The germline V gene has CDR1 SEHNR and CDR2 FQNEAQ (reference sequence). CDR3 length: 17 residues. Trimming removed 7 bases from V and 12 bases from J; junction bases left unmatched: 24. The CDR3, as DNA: TGTGCCAGCAACCCTGGACAGGGGACCAACTATGTAATTGCTAACACCTTC. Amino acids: CASNPGQGTNYVIANTF. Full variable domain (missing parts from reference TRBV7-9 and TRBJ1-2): DTGVSQNPRHKITKRGQNVTFRCDPISEHNRLYWYRQTLGQGPEFLTYFQNEAQLEKSRLLSDRFSAERPKGSFSTLEIQRTEQGDSAMYLCASNPGQGTNYVIANTFGSGTRLTVV.

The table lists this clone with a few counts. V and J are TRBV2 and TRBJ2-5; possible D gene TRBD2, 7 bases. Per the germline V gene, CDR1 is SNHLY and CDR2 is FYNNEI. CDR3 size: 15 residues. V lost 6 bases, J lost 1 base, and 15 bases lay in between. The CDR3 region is CASRPGRGPQETQYF. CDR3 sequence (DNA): TGTGCCAGCAGGCCCGGGCGGGGGCCCCAAGAGACCCAGTACTTC. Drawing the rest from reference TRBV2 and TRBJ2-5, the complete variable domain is EPEVTQTPSHQVTQMGQEVILRCVPISNHLYFYWYRQILGQKVEFLVSFYNNEISEKSEIFDDQFSVERPDGSNFTLKIRSTKLEDSAMYFCASRPGRGPQETQYFGPGTRLLVL.

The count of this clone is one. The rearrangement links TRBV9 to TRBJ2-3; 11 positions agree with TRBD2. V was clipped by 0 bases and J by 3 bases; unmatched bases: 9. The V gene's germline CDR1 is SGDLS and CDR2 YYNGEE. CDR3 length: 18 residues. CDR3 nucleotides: TGTGCCAGCAGCGTAGCCCTCACTAGCGGGAGTTGGACAGATACGCAGTATTTT. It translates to CASSVALTSGSWTDTQYF.

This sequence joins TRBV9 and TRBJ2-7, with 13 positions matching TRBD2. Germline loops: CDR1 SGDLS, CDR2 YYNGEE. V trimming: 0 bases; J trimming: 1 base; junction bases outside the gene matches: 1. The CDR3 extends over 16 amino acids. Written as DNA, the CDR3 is TGTGCCAGCAGCGTAGAGGGACTAGCGGGATCCTACGAGCAGTACTTC. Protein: CASSVEGLAGSYEQYF.

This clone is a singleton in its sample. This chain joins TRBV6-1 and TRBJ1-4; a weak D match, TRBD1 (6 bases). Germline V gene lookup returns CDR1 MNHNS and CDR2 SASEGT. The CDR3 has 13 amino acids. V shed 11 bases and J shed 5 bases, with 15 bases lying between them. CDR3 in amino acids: CAGQQGENEKLFF. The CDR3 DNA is TGTGCCGGGCAACAGGGCGAGAATGAAAAACTGTTTTTT.

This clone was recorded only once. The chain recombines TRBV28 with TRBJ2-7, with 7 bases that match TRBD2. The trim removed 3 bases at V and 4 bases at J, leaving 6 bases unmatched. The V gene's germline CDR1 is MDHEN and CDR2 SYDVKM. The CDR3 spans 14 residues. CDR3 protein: CASSFREDIYEQYF. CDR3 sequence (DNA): TGTGCCAGCAGTTTTCGGGAGGACATATACGAGCAGTACTTC.

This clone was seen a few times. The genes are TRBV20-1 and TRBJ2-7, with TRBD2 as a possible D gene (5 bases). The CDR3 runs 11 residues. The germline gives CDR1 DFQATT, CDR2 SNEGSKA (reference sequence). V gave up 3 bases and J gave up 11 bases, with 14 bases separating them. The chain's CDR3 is CSASENQRKYF. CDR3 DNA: TGCAGTGCTAGCGAGAACCAGCGGAAGTACTTC.

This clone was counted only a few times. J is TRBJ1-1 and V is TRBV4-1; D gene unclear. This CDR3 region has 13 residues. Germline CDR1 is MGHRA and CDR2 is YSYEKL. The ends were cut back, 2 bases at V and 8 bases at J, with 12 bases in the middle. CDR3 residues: CASSQTDFSEAFF. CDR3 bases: TGCGCCAGCAGCCAAACAGATTTTTCAGAAGCTTTCTTT.